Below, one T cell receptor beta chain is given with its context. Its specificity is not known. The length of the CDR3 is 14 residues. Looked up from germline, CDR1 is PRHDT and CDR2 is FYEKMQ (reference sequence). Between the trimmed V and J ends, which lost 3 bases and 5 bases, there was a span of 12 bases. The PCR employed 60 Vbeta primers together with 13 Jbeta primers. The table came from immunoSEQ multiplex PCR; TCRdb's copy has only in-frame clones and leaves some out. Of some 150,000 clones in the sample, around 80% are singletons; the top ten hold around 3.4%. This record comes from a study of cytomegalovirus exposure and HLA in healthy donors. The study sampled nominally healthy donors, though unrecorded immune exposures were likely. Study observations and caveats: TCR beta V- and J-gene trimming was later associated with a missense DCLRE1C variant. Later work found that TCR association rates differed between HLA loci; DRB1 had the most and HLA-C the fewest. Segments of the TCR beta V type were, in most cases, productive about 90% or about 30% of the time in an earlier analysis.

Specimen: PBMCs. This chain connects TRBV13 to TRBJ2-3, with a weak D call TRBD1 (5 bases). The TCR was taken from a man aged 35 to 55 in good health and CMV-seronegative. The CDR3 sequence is CASSLIRVEDTQYF. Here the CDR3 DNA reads TGTGCCAGCAGCTTGATCAGGGTAGAAGATACGCAGTATTTT.